These T cell receptor beta chains were read from a single sample in a study of immune evolution from preneoplasia to lung adenocarcinoma. Here immunoSEQ multiplex PCR was the method, and the copy in TCRdb shows in-frame clones only, minus some. The table shows 8,500 to 10,000 clones, with roughly 79% occurring only once. What was sequenced was FFPE lung adenocarcinoma in situ tissue. These receptors were collected from a person of 80 years or more with lung adenocarcinoma. Both conserved end residues are part of each CDR3. D genes are given only for firm matches. Expanded clones are given a class, and other clones once, few, many or no size at all.

len	d_gene	v_gene	abundance	j_gene	CDR3aa	CDR3nt
16	NA	TRBV4-2	NA	TRBJ2-2	CASSRQAYPNTGELFF	TGTGCCAGCAGCCGGCAGGCCTATCCGAACACCGGGGAGCTGTTTTTT
18	NA	TRBV7-9	NA	TRBJ1-2	CASSHFPINNREDYGYTF	TGTGCCAGCAGCCACTTCCCCATCAATAACAGGGAGGACTATGGCTACACCTTC
15	TRBD1	TRBV7-9	NA	TRBJ1-1	CASSSLGTGEFEAFF	TGTGCCAGCAGCTCTCTAGGGACAGGAGAATTTGAAGCTTTCTTT
13	NA	TRBV6-1	NA	TRBJ1-1	CASRDTLNTEAFF	TGTGCCAGCAGGGACACTCTGAACACTGAAGCTTTCTTT
15	TRBD1	TRBV5-6	NA	TRBJ1-1	CASSLGGGVGAEAFF	TGTGCCAGCAGCTTAGGAGGGGGCGTGGGCGCTGAAGCTTTCTTT
13	NA	TRBV7-7	once	TRBJ1-1	CASSLEMNTEAFF	TGTGCTAGCAGCTTAGAAATGAACACTGAAGCTTTCTTT
12	NA	TRBV12-5	NA	TRBJ1-6	CASGASSGPLHF	TGTGCTAGTGGGGCGAGCTCCGGGCCCCTCCACTTT
11	NA	TRBV20-1	NA	TRBJ2-5	CSASGGLAQYF	TGCAGTGCTAGTGGTGGGCTTGCCCAGTACTTC
15	NA	TRBV11-3	NA	TRBJ2-6	CASSLGNSGANVLTF	TGTGCCAGCAGCTTAGGTAACTCTGGGGCCAACGTCCTGACTTTC
16	NA	TRBV7-2	once	TRBJ2-1	CASANPAGPRGNEQFF	TGTGCCTCAGCAAACCCTGCGGGCCCCCGGGGCAATGAGCAGTTCTTC
16	NA	TRBV9	NA	TRBJ2-3	CASSPSGGTSTDTQYF	TGTGCCAGCAGCCCCTCGGGCGGGACTAGCACAGATACGCAGTATTTT
17	NA	TRBV7-8	NA	TRBJ1-6	CASSLGYGSQTDSPLHF	TGTGCCAGCAGCTTAGGGTATGGTTCCCAAACGGATTCACCCCTCCACTTT
12	NA	TRBV7-9	NA	TRBJ1-2	CASSPGVYGYTF	TGTGCCAGCAGCCCGGGAGTCTATGGCTACACCTTC
17	TRBD2	TRBV18	NA	TRBJ2-1	CASSPGGGAGRSGEQFF	TGTGCCAGCTCACCAGGCGGGGGGGCCGGTCGGAGTGGCGAGCAGTTCTTC
14	NA	TRBV27	NA	TRBJ2-6	CASRRGTGANVLTF	TGTGCCAGCCGTAGAGGGACTGGGGCCAACGTCCTGACTTTC
12	NA	TRBV5-4	few	TRBJ1-2	CASSRRGEGYTF	TGTGCCAGCAGTCGCCGGGGTGAGGGCTACACCTTC
14	NA	TRBV10-3	medium-sized	TRBJ2-7	CAISEPIGGYEQYF	TGTGCCATCAGTGAACCAATCGGCGGGTACGAGCAGTACTTC
16	TRBD2	TRBV2	NA	TRBJ2-5	CASAEAGGQLRETQYF	TGTGCCAGCGCCGAAGCGGGGGGCCAATTACGAGAGACCCAGTACTTC
15	NA	TRBV10-1	once	TRBJ2-3	CASSGVGEGEDTQYF	TGCGCCAGCAGCGGAGTCGGGGAGGGGGAGGATACGCAGTATTTT
13	NA	TRBV28	NA	TRBJ1-5	CASRDTINQPQHF	TGTGCCAGCCGGGACACTATCAATCAGCCCCAGCATTTT
13	NA	TRBV5-1	NA	TRBJ2-3	CASTLGGTDTQYF	TGCGCCAGCACGCTAGGGGGCACAGATACGCAGTATTTT
16	NA	TRBV1	few	TRBJ1-1	CTSSQGGPRGVIEAFF	TGCACCAGCAGCCAAGGAGGACCCAGGGGAGTAATTGAAGCTTTCTTT
14	TRBD1	TRBV4-3	NA	TRBJ1-2	CASSQGTGGLGYTF	TGCGCCAGCAGCCAAGGGACAGGGGGCCTTGGCTACACCTTC
14	NA	TRBV6-5	NA	TRBJ2-7	CASRPRGLTYEQYF	TGTGCCAGCAGGCCCCGGGGCCTAACCTACGAGCAGTACTTC
16	NA	TRBV18	NA	TRBJ1-1	CASSPPGPGENTEAFF	TGTGCCAGCTCACCCCCGGGTCCAGGGGAAAACACTGAAGCTTTCTTT
15	NA	TRBV7-2	NA	TRBJ2-7	CASSRQGGGAYEQYF	TGTGCCAGCAGCCGGCAGGGTGGGGGTGCGTACGAGCAGTACTTC
14	TRBD1	TRBV7-2	NA	TRBJ2-5	CASSPDRVIETQYF	TGTGCCAGCAGCCCGGACAGGGTCATTGAGACCCAGTACTTC
11	NA	TRBV20-1	few	TRBJ1-2	CSAIKAYGYTF	TGCAGTGCTATCAAAGCTTATGGCTACACCTTC
15	TRBD2	TRBV30	NA	TRBJ2-3	CAWSLGGGAIDTQYF	TGTGCCTGGAGTCTGGGCGGGGGGGCCATAGATACGCAGTATTTT
15	NA	TRBV4-1	NA	TRBJ1-2	CASSRSVQGMDGYTF	TGCGCCAGCAGCCGTTCGGTACAGGGAATGGATGGCTACACCTTC
15	TRBD2	TRBV15	NA	TRBJ2-5	CATSSGGAIRETQYF	TGTGCCACCAGCAGCGGGGGGGCTATTCGGGAGACCCAGTACTTC
15	NA	TRBV7-7	NA	TRBJ2-3	CASSPVKGRLDTQYF	TGTGCTAGCAGTCCTGTGAAGGGAAGGTTGGATACGCAGTATTTT
13	NA	TRBV10-2	NA	TRBJ1-5	CASSGLWDQPQHF	TGCGCCAGCAGTGGTCTCTGGGATCAGCCCCAGCATTTT
15	TRBD1	TRBV27	NA	TRBJ2-7	CASSPGTGGVYEQYF	TGTGCCAGCAGTCCAGGGACAGGGGGCGTATACGAGCAGTACTTC